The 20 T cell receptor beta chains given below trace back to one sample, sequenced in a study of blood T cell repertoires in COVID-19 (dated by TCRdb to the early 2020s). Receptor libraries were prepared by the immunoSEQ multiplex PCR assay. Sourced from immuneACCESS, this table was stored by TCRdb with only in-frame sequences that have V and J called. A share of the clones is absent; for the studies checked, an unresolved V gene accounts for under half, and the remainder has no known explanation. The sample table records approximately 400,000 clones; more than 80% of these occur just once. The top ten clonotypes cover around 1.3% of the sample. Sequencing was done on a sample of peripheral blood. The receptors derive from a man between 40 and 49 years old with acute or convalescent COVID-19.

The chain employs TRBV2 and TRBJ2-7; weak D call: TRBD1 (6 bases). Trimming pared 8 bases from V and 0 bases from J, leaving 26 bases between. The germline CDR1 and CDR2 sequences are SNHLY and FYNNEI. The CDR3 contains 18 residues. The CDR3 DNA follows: TGTGCCAGCGAGGGTGGTGGGGACACGTTTCGTAGCTCCTACGAGCAGTACTTC. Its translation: CASEGGGDTFRSSYEQYF.

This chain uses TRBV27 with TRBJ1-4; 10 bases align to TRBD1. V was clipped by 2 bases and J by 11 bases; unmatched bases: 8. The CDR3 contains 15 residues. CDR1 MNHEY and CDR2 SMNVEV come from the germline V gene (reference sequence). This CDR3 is CASSLVGDRGEKLFF. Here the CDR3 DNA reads TGTGCCAGCAGTTTAGTCGGGGACAGGGGAGAGAAACTGTTTTTT.

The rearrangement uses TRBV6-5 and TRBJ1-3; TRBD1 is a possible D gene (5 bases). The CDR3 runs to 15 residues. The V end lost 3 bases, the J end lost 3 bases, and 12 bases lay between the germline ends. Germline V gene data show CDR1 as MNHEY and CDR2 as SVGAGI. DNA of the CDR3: TGTGCCAGCAGTTATCGTAGGGGCGTTGGAAACACCATATATTTT. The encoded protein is CASSYRRGVGNTIYF.

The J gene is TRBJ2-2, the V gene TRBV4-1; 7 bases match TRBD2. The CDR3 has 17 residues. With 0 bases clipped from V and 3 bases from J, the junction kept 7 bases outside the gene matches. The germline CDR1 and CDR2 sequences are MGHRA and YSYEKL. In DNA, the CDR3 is TGCGCCAGCAGCCAAGAACCGCGGGAGTTGGACACCGGGGAGCTGTTTTTT. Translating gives CASSQEPRELDTGELFF.

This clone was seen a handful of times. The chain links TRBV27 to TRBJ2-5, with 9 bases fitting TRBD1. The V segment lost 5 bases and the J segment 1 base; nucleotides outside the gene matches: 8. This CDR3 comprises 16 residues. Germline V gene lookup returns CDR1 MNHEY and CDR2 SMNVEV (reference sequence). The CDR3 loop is CASSTWTGEVQETQYF. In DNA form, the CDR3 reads TGTGCCAGCAGTACTTGGACAGGGGAAGTCCAAGAGACCCAGTACTTC.

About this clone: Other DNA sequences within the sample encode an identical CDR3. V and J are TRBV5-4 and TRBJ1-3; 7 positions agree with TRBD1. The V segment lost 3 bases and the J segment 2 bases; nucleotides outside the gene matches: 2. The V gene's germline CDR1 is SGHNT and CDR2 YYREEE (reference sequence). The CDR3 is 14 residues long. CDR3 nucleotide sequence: TGTGCCAGCAGCTCGACAGGGACTGGAAACACCATATATTTT. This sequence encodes CASSSTGTGNTIYF.

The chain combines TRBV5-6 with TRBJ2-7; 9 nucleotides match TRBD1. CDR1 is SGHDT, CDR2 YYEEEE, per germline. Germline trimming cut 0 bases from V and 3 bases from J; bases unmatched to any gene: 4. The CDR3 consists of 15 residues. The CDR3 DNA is TGTGCCAGCAGCTTGGGGACAGGGGCCTACTACGAGCAGTACTTC. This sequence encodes CASSLGTGAYYEQYF.

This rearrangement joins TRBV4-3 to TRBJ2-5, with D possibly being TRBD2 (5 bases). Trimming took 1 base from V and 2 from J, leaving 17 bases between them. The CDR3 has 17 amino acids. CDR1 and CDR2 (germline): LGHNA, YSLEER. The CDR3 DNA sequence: TGCGCCAGCAGCCAAGCTTTTTCAGGACTCTTTCAAGAGACCCAGTACTTC. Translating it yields CASSQAFSGLFQETQYF.

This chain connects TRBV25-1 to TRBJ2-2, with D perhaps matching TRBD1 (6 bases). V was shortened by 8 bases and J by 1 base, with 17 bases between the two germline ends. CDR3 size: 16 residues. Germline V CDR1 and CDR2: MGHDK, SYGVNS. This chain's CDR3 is CASHGRGEVNTGELFF. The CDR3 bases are TGTGCCAGCCATGGCAGGGGCGAGGTGAACACCGGGGAGCTGTTTTTT.

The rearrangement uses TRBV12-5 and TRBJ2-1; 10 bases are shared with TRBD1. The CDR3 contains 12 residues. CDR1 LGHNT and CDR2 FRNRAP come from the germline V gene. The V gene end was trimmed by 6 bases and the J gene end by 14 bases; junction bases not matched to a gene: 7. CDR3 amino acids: CASGGGTGDKFF. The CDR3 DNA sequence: TGTGCTAGTGGGGGCGGGACAGGGGACAAGTTCTTC.

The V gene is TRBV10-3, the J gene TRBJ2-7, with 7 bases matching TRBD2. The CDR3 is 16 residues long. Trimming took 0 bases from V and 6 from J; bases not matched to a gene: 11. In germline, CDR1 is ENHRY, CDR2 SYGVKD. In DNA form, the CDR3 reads TGTGCCATCAGTGAGTCGCCGCCTAGCGGTAAACGCGAGCAGTACTTC. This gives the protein CAISESPPSGKREQYF.

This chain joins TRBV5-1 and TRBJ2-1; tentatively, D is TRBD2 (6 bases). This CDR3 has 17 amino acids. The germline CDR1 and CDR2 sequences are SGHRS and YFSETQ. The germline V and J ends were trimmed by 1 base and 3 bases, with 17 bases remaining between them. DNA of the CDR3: TGCGCCAGCAGCTTGCGGTCTAGCGAGACGATCTACAATGAGCAGTTCTTC. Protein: CASSLRSSETIYNEQFF.

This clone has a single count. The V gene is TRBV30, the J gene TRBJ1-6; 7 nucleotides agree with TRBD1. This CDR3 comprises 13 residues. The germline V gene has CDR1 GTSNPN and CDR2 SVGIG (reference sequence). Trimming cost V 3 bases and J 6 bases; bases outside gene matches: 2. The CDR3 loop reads CAWRRQGNSPLHF. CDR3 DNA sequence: TGTGCCTGGAGGAGACAGGGTAATTCACCCCTCCACTTT. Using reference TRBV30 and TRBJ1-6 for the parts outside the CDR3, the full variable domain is SQTIHQWPATLVQPVGSPLSLECTVEGTSNPNLYWYRQAAGRGLQLLFYSVGIGQISSEVPQNLSASRPQDRQFILSSKKLLLSDSGFYLCAWRRQGNSPLHFGNGTRLTVT.

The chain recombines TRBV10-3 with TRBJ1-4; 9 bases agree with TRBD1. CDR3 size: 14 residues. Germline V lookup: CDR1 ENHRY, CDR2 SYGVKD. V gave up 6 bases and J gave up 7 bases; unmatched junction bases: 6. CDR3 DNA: TGTGCCATCAGCGAGACAGGGGGAAGTGAAAAACTGTTTTTT. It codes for CAISETGGSEKLFF.

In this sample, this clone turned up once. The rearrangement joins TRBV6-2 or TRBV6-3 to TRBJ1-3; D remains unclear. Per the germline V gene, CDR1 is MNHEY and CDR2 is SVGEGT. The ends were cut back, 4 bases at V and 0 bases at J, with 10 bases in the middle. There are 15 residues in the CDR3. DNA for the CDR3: TGTGCCAGCAGTTCCGGGAGAGGCTCTGGAAACACCATATATTTT. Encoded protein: CASSSGRGSGNTIYF.

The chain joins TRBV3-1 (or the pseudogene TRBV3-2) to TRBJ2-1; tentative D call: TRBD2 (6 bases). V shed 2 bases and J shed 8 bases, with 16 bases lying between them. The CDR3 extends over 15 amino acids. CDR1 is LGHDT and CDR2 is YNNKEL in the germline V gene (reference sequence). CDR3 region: CASSQTKGREYEQFF. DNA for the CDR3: TGTGCCAGCAGCCAAACGAAGGGACGGGAGTATGAGCAGTTCTTC.

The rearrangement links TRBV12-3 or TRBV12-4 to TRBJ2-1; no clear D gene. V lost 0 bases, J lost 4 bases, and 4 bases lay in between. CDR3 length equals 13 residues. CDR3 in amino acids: CASSLALYNEQFF. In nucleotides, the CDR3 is TGTGCCAGCAGTTTAGCCCTTTACAATGAGCAGTTCTTC.

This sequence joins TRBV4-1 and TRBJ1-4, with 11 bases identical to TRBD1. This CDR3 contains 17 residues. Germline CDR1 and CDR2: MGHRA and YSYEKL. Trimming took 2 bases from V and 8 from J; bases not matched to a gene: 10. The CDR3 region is CASSQPGTGGGGEKLFF. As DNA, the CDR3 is TGCGCCAGCAGCCAACCCGGGACAGGGGGAGGAGGAGAAAAACTGTTTTTT.

CDR3 loop: CASSRRREHTLAKNIQYF. DNA of the CDR3: TGTGCCAGCAGTCGACGGCGGGAGCACACTTTAGCCAAAAACATTCAGTACTTC. The chain has TRBV21-1 and TRBJ2-4; the table assigns TRBD2, which was not confirmed against the DNA. TRBV21-1 is marked as a pseudogene. The CDR3 totals 18 residues.

The CDR3 nucleotides read TGTGCCAGCAGTTATGCGACGTACAGCTCCTATAATTCACCCCTCCACTTT. Protein sequence: CASSYATYSSYNSPLHF. The chain links TRBV27 to TRBJ1-6; D unclear. The CDR3 covers 17 residues. The germline V gene encodes CDR1 MNHEY and CDR2 SMNVEV (reference sequence). V lost 4 bases and J lost 0, with 13 bases in between.